Listed below are T cell receptor beta chains from one sample, sequenced in a study of cytomegalovirus exposure and HLA in healthy donors. The protocol was immunoSEQ multiplex PCR, while the TCRdb copy is restricted to in-frame clones and leaves out a portion. Of just over 60,000 clones listed, over 75% are singletons. The sequencing input was PBMCs. The source of these receptors is a man aged 18 to 35 in good health and CMV-seronegative. CDR3s include the opening cysteine and the closing phenylalanine or tryptophan. D genes are given only for firm matches. Expanded clones get a size class; other rows say once, few or many, or leave the size out.

D,size,J,V,length,DNA,CDR3
-,-,TRBJ2-7,TRBV6-1,14,TGTGCCAGCTGGCACAGGGCCGTGGGCTACGAGCAGTACTTC,CASWHRAVGYEQYF
-,-,TRBJ1-2,TRBV12-5,10,TGTGCTAGTGCCGCAGTTGGCTACACCTTC,CASAAVGYTF
-,-,TRBJ1-3,TRBV6-5,15,TGTGCCAGCATGAGCGGAAGTTCAACCGGAAACACCATATATTTT,CASMSGSSTGNTIYF
-,-,TRBJ1-4,TRBV5-1,14,TGCGCCAGCAGCTTGGAGCAGGTTAATGAAAAACTGTTTTTT,CASSLEQVNEKLFF
-,-,TRBJ1-1,TRBV2,15,TGTGCCAGCAGTCCGAGTTCAGGCCTGAACACTGAAGCTTTCTTT,CASSPSSGLNTEAFF
TRBD2,few,TRBJ2-3,TRBV5-4,17,TGTGCCAGCAGCTCCCCCAGCGGGGGATTAAGCACAGATACGCAGTATTTT,CASSSPSGGLSTDTQYF
-,once,TRBJ2-7,TRBV9,15,TGTGCCAGCAGCGTAGCGGGGGAGGTAGGCTACGAGCAGTACTTC,CASSVAGEVGYEQYF
TRBD2,-,TRBJ2-7,TRBV7-6,14,TGTGCCAGCAGCTTAGACCTCAGCGGGGGCAGGCAGTACTTC,CASSLDLSGGRQYF
TRBD1,-,TRBJ1-1,TRBV9,13,TGTGCCAGTGCGGACAGGCTGAACACTGAAGCTTTCTTT,CASADRLNTEAFF
-,-,TRBJ2-3,TRBV28,15,TGTGCCAGCAGCCCGATGACTAGTCCCCCGTATACGCAGTATTTT,CASSPMTSPPYTQYF
-,-,TRBJ2-3,TRBV2,12,TGTGCCAGAAGAGGGCGGGTAGATACGCAGTATTTT,CARRGRVDTQYF
-,-,TRBJ1-1,TRBV6-6,14,TGTGCCAGCAGTTCTCAGGGAGGGTCCACTGAAGCTTTCTTT,CASSSQGGSTEAFF
-,-,TRBJ1-2,TRBV7-9,15,TGTGCCAGCAGCTTTGGAGGAGCGGGGGGCTATGGCTACACCTTC,CASSFGGAGGYGYTF
-,-,TRBJ2-1,TRBV19,16,TGTGCCAGTAGGACGAACAGGGCGCCATCCTACAATGAGCAGTTCTTC,CASRTNRAPSYNEQFF
TRBD2,once,TRBJ2-2,TRBV5-6,13,TGTGCCAGCAGAACGGGGGGGCTAGGGGAGCTGTTTTTT,CASRTGGLGELFF
TRBD1,-,TRBJ2-7,TRBV27,13,TGTGCCAGCAGTGAGGGACAGGGAGGCGAGCAGTACTTC,CASSEGQGGEQYF
-,-,TRBJ1-1,TRBV6-1,14,TGTGCCAGCAGTGCACAGGTCTCGAACACTGAAGCTTTCTTT,CASSAQVSNTEAFF
TRBD1,-,TRBJ2-7,TRBV5-1,14,TGCGCCAGCAGCATAGGGACAGGGGGGTACGAGCAGTACTTC,CASSIGTGGYEQYF
TRBD2,-,TRBJ2-2,TRBV7-6,15,TGTGCCAGCAGCCCGACTAGCTCGAACACCGGGGAGCTGTTTTTT,CASSPTSSNTGELFF
TRBD1,-,TRBJ1-2,TRBV7-9,17,TGTGCCAGCAGCCCTCCGGGACAGGGGGTGTCAATGGGTGGCTACACCTTC,CASSPPGQGVSMGGYTF
-,-,TRBJ2-1,TRBV28,13,TGTGCCAGCAGTGTCGCAGGGGAACGAGAGCAGTTCTTC,CASSVAGEREQFF
-,-,TRBJ2-7,TRBV2,11,TGTGCCGGAGGGGTATCCTACGAGCAGTACTTC,CAGGVSYEQYF
TRBD2,-,TRBJ2-3,TRBV5-4,16,TGTGCCAGCAGCTTTGTACTAGCGGCCCACACAGATACGCAGTATTTT,CASSFVLAAHTDTQYF